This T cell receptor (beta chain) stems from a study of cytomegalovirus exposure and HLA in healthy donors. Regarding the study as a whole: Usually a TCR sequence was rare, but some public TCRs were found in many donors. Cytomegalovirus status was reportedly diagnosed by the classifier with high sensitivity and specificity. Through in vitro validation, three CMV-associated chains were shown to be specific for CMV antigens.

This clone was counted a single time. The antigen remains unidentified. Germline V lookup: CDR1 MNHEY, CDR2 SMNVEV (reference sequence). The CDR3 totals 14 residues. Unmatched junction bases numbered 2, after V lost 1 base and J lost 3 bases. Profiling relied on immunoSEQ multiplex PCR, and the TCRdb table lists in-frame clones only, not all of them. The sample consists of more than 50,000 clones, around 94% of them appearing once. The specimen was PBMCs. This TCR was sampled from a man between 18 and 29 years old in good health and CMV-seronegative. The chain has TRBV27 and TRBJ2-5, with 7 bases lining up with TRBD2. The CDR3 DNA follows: TGTGCCAGCAGTTTATTGGGAGGGGAAGAGACCCAGTACTTC. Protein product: CASSLLGGEETQYF.